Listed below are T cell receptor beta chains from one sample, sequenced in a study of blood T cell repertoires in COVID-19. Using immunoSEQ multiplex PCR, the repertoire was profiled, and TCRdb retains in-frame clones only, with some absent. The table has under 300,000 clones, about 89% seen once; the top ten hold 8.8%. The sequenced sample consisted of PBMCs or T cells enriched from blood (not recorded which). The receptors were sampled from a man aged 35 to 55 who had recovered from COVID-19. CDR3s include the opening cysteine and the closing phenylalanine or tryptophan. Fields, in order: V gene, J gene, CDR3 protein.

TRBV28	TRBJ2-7	CASTGVGSYEQYF
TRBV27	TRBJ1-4	CASSKRAPGTGGFTNEKLFF
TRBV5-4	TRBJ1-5	CASSLGEPGNQPQHF
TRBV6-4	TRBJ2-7	CASSVMAEAYSYEQYF
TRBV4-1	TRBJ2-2	CASSFPGNTGELFF
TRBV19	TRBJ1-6	CASTRADNSPLHF
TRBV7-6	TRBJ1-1	CASSLAPTGRNEAFF
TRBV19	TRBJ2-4	CASGAGTSGSMAKNIQYF
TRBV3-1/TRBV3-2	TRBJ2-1	CASSQDLKLIF
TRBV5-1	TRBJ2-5	CASSPGLAGGQETQYF
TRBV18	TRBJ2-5	CASSPRQETQYF
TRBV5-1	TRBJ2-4	CASSLEGGGNIQYF
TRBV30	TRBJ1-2	CACQGNYGYTF
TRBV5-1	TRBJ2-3	CASSLAGTRADTQYF
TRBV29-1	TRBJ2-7	CSVDGLAGNYEQYF
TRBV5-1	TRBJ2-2	CASLPTGETTGELFF
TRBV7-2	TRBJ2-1	CASSLATGIYNEQFF
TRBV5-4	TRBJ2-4	CASSLGAGYAKNIQYF
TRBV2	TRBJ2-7	CASSDGNSYEQYF
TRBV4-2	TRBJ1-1	CASSQDQRGRQGNTEAFF
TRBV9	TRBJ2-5	CASSLSSSTSGRRETQYF
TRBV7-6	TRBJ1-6	CASRLLGTDNSPLHF
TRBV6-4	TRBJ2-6	CASSDHSSGANVLTF
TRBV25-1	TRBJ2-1	CASKGLAGVEQFF
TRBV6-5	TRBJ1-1	CASSSLTGNTEAFF
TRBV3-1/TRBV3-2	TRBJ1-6	CASSQNKSPLHF
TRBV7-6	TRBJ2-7	CASSLGLAGYEQYF